This TCR beta chain is from a study of Ad26.COV2.S vaccination and SARS-CoV-2 variants. Measured with immunoSEQ multiplex PCR; TCRdb has only the in-frame clones, and not every one. Among around 320,000 clones listed, approximately 86% were seen once. Losses at the gene ends were 5 bases for V and 3 bases for J; bases not matched to a gene: 2. This CDR3 is 13 amino acids long. Germline V gives CDR1 SGHTA, CDR2 FQGTGA. The sample's treatment: roughly 19 received Ad26.COV2.S at low or high dose, single or two shots; about 5 received placebo; per-sample allocation not given. Sample collection was performed on day 63 after the first vaccine or placebo injection.

The origin of this receptor is a person aged 18 to 59 who received the Ad26.COV2.S COVID-19 vaccine or a placebo. Sequenced material: peripheral blood, taken in a trial of Ad26.COV2.S vaccine versus placebo. The rearrangement links TRBV7-3 to TRBJ2-5; 8 positions agree with TRBD2. In nucleotides, the CDR3 is TGTGCCAGCAGCCTGACTAGCGAAGAGACCCAGTACTTC. It is translated as CASSLTSEETQYF.